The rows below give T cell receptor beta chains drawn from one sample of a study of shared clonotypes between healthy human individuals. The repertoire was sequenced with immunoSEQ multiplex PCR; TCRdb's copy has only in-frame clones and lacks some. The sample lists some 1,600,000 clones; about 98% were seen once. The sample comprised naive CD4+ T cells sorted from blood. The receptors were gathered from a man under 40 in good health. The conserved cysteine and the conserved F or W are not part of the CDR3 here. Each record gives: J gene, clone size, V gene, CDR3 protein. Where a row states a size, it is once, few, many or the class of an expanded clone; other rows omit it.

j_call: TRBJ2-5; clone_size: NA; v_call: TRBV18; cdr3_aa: ASSPRTAWEETQY
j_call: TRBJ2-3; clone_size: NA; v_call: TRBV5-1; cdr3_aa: ASSLSSGADTQY
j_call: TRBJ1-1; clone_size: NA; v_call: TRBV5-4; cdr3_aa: ASSPRQGPTEAF
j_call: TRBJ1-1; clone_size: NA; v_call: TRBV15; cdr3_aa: ATSRGAGTEAF
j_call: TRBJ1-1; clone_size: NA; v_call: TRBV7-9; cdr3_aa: ASSFPLGRGGTEAF
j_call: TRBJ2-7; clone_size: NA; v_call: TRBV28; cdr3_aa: ASSLLWEQY
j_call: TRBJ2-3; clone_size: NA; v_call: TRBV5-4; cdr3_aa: ASSPGAGGRTDTQY
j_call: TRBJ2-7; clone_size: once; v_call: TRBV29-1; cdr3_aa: SIQQAFVQY
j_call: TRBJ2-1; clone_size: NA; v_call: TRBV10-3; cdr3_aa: AISGLTTSEQF
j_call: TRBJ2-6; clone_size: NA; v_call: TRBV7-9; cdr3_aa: ASSFTGAGANVLT
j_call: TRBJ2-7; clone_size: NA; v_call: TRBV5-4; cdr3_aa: ASSLSSGGSYEQY
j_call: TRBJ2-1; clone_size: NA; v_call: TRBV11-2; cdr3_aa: ASSLGRGRREGYNEQF
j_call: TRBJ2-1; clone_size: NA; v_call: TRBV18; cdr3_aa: ASSPPDATQF
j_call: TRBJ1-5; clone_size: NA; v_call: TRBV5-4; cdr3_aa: ASSLEVGPQH
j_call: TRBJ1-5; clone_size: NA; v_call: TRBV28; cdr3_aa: ASSYGTGGAPGSNQPQH
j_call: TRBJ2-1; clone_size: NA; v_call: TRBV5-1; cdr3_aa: ASSLTGTSGVNEQF
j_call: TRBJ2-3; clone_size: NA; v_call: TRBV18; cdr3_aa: ASSSLAGDTQY
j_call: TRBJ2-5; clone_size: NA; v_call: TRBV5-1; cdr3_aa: ASSREGLETQY
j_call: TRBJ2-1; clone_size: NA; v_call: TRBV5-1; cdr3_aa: ASSLLSRAGGNEQF
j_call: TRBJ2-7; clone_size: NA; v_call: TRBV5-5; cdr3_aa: ASSSTSGSYEQY
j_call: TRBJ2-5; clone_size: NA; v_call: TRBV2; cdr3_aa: ASSWDYQETQY
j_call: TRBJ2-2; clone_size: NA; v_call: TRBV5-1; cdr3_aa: ASHPGGRTGELF
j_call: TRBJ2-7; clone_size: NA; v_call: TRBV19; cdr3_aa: ASSIASGEQY
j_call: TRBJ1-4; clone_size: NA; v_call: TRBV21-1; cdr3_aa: ASTLSPGSRTNEKLF
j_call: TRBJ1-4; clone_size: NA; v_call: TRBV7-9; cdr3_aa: ASRPPGPVNEKLF
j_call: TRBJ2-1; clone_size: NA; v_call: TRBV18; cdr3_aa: ASSPTSGRADSYNEQF
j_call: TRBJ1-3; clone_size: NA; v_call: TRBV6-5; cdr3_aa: ASSSTNMMGNTIY
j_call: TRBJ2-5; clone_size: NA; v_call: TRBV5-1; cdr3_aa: ASSIGTSNQETQY
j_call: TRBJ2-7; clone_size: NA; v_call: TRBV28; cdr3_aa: ASSLWEGRLEQY
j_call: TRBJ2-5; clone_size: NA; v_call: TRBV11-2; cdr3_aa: ASSPFRGRAPETQY
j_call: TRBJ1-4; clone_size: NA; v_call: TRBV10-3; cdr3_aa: AISEDRGYEKLF
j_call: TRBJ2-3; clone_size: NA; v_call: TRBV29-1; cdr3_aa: SVHNLRGDTQY
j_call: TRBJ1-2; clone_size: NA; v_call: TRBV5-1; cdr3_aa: ASSLGQGDYGYT
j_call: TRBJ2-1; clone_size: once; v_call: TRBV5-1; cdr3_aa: ASSRSGGYNEQF
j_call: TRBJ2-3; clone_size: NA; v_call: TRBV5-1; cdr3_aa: ASSLLAGGRGDTQY
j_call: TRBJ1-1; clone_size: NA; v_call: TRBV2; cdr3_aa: ASSGRSTGGTEAF
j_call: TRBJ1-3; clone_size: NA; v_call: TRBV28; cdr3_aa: ASSRSTGMVNTIY
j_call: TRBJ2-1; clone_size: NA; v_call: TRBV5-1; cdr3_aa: ASSPMLAGVYNEQF
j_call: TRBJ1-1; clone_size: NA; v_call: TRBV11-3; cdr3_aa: ASSLGVGEDTEAF
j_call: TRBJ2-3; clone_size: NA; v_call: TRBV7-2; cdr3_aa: ASSSPPGHTQY
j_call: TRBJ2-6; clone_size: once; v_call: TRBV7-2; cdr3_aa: ASSLFGQGPGSGANVLT
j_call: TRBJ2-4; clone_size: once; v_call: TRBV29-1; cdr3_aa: SVTDIRNIQY
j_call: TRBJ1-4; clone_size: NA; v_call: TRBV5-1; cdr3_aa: ASSLMSVATNEKLF
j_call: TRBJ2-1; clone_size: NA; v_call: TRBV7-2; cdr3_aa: ASSLQPPGLRPDEQF
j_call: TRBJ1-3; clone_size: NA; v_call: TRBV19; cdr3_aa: ASSGSSGNTIY
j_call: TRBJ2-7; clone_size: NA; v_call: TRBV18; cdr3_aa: ASSPWDRQTYEQY
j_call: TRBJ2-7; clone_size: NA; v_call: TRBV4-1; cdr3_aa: ASSQVSFGTGPYEQY
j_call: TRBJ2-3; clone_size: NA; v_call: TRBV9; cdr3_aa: ASSVGLAATDTQY
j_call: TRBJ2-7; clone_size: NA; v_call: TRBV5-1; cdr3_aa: ASSLDRGIYEQY
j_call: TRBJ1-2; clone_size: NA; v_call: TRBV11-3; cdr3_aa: ASSSREAIRGYT
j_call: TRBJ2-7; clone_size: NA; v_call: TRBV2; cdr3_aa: ASSEPPGEQY
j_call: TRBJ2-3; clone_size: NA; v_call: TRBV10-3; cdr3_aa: AISGQGSTDTQY
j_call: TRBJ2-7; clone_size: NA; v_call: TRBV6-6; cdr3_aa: ASSDRDSSSYEQY
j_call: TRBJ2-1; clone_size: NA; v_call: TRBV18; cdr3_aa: ASSQLADSYNEQF
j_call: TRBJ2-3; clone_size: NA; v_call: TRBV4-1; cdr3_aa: ASSQWDREWNTDTQY